This TCR beta chain comes out of a study of tumor-infiltrating lymphocytes in oesophageal squamous cell carcinoma. Germline-derived CDR1 and CDR2 are SGHVS and FNYEAQ. The CDR3 has 14 amino acids. Between the trimmed V and J ends, which lost 1 base and 8 bases, there was a span of 14 bases. Each CDR3 protein is one row after TCRdb ran MiXCR on the PCR reads. Seen here are some 16,000 distinct CDR3 sequences, about 46% observed once, and the top ten hold roughly a quarter. Sequencing input: esophageal tumor tissue. The receptor's source is a male donor with esophageal squamous cell carcinoma. The chain links TRBV7-6 to TRBJ1-1; TRBD1 might be the D (5 bases). The CDR3 loop is CASSLEPRGREAFF. The DNA for the CDR3 is TGTGCCAGCAGCTTAGAACCGAGGGGCAGAGAAGCTTTCTTT.